These 21 T cell receptor beta chains came from one sample sequenced in a study of cytomegalovirus exposure and HLA in healthy donors. PCR involved 60 Vbeta and 13 Jbeta primers. Sequenced by immunoSEQ multiplex PCR; TCRdb stores in-frame clones only, minus some. The listing contains about 130,000 clones. Sequencing was performed on PBMCs. The receptor source for this set is a man between 18 and 35 years old in good health and CMV-seronegative.

This chain links TRBV28 with TRBJ1-4; possibly TRBD1 for D (6 bases). This CDR3 is 14 amino acids long. V lost 2 bases and J lost 6, with 10 bases in between. CDR1 and CDR2 (germline): MDHEN, SYDVKM. CDR3: CASSLTGWDEKLFF. The CDR3 bases are TGTGCCAGCAGTTTAACAGGGTGGGATGAAAAACTGTTTTTT. Based on the CDR3 plus reference TRBV28 and TRBJ1-4, the full variable domain is DVKVTQSSRYLVKRTGEKVFLECVQDMDHENMFWYRQDPGLGLRLIYFSYDVKMKEKGDIPEGYSVSREKKERFSLILESASTNQTSMYLCASSLTGWDEKLFFGSGTQLSVL.

The V and J genes are TRBV15 and TRBJ2-7; perhaps TRBD1 as D (6 bases). The CDR3 runs to 18 residues. Trimming left V 0 bases short and J 2 bases short, with 20 bases between. Germline V gives CDR1 LNHNV, CDR2 YYDKDF (reference sequence). The CDR3 protein is CATSRDPPIGTLAYEQYF. For the CDR3, the DNA is TGTGCCACCAGCAGAGATCCCCCGATAGGGACACTTGCCTACGAGCAGTACTTC.

V usage is TRBV28 and J usage is TRBJ2-7, with a weak D call TRBD1 (6 bases). The germline CDR1 and CDR2 sequences are MDHEN and SYDVKM. The CDR3 contains 14 residues. The V end lost 3 bases, the J end lost 1 base, and 10 bases lay between the germline ends. The CDR3 sequence is CASSLPQGSYEQYF. The CDR3 nucleotides read TGTGCCAGCAGTTTGCCACAGGGATCCTACGAGCAGTACTTC.

This rearrangement joins TRBV11-1 to TRBJ2-7; D is unclear. This CDR3 comprises 12 residues. Trimming removed 3 bases from V and 4 bases from J, with 7 bases in between. Per the germline V gene, CDR1 is SGHAT and CDR2 is FQDESV (reference sequence). The CDR3 region has the DNA TGTGCCAGCAGCTTGGAGCCGTACGAGCAGTACTTC. Translated, it gives CASSLEPYEQYF.

V is TRBV28 and J is TRBJ2-7, with TRBD2 identical over 9 bases. Germline loops: CDR1 MDHEN, CDR2 SYDVKM. J gave up 5 bases and V 6 bases, and 17 bases lay outside the gene matches. The CDR3 sequence is 17 residues long. DNA of the CDR3: TGTGCCAGCAGCCTGTATGCGGTGAATAGCGGGAGTGACGAGCAGTACTTC. Its translation is CASSLYAVNSGSDEQYF.

The CDR3 here is CASSLRGGAQETQYF. The CDR3 DNA reads TGCGCCAGCAGCTTGCGTGGCGGGGCGCAAGAGACCCAGTACTTC. The chain recombines TRBV5-1 with TRBJ2-5; weak D call: TRBD2 (6 bases). Germline CDR1 is SGHRS and CDR2 is YFSETQ. This CDR3 has 15 residues. V was pared by 1 base and J by 2 bases, with 12 bases between. Together with reference TRBV5-1 and TRBJ2-5, the CDR3 gives the full variable domain: KAGVTQTPRYLIKTRGQQVTLSCSPISGHRSVSWYQQTPGQGLQFLFEYFSETQRNKGNFPGRFSGRQFSNSRSEMNVSTLELGDSALYLCASSLRGGAQETQYFGPGTRLLVL.

This rearrangement joins TRBV9 to TRBJ2-3; TRBD2 is a possible D gene (7 bases). Germline CDR1 reads SGDLS; CDR2 reads YYNGEE. The CDR3 extends over 16 amino acids. V was pared by 0 bases and J by 2 bases, with 13 bases between. The chain's CDR3 is CASSVERGGSTDTQYF. DNA of the CDR3: TGTGCCAGCAGCGTAGAACGCGGGGGCTCCACAGATACGCAGTATTTT.

The chain carries TRBV27 and TRBJ2-7, with 7 bases aligning to TRBD2. The V segment lost 8 bases and the J segment 3 bases; nucleotides outside the gene matches: 4. Germline V gives CDR1 MNHEY, CDR2 SMNVEV (reference sequence). There are 12 residues in the CDR3. The CDR3 nucleotides read TGTGCCAGCCGGGACTACCTCTACGAGCAGTACTTC. Protein: CASRDYLYEQYF.

The chain couples TRBV28 to TRBJ2-5, with 12 bases lining up with TRBD2. This CDR3 comprises 15 residues. Germline CDR1 reads MDHEN; CDR2 reads SYDVKM. V lost 3 bases, J lost 5 bases, and 4 bases stayed unmatched. The CDR3 DNA is TGTGCCAGCAGTTTGAGGACTAGCGGGATGGAGACCCAGTACTTC. Translated, it gives CASSLRTSGMETQYF. Drawing the rest from reference TRBV28 and TRBJ2-5, the complete variable domain is DVKVTQSSRYLVKRTGEKVFLECVQDMDHENMFWYRQDPGLGLRLIYFSYDVKMKEKGDIPEGYSVSREKKERFSLILESASTNQTSMYLCASSLRTSGMETQYFGPGTRLLVL.

The chain employs TRBV18 and TRBJ1-6, with D tentatively TRBD1 (6 bases). CDR3 length: 14 residues. Between the trimmed V and J ends, which lost 6 bases and 9 bases, there was a span of 15 bases. Germline lookup yields CDR1 KGHSH and CDR2 LQKENI. The CDR3: CASSSQGSTSPLHF. The DNA for the CDR3 is TGTGCCAGCTCGTCACAGGGTTCGACTTCACCCCTCCACTTT.

This rearrangement joins TRBV9 to TRBJ2-7; 9 bases match TRBD2. Germline lookup yields CDR1 SGDLS and CDR2 YYNGEE. J was trimmed by 4 bases and V by 0 bases; bases with no gene match: 8. This CDR3 comprises 16 residues. CDR3 amino acids: CASSVESGGRGYEQYF. DNA of the CDR3: TGTGCCAGCAGCGTAGAATCCGGCGGGAGGGGGTACGAGCAGTACTTC.

The CDR3: CASSFGPAGEQYF. The DNA for the CDR3 is TGTGCCAGCAGCTTTGGTCCGGCGGGAGAGCAGTACTTC. J is TRBJ2-7 and V is TRBV11-3; TRBD2 might be the D (6 bases). Trimming cost V 3 bases and J 7 bases, with 13 bases left between them. Looked up from germline, CDR1 is SGHNT and CDR2 is YENEEA. The CDR3 contains 13 residues.

V usage is TRBV7-9 and J usage is TRBJ2-7; weak D call: TRBD2 (5 bases). Germline assignment: CDR1 SEHNR and CDR2 FQNEAQ (reference sequence). The CDR3 totals 12 residues. Trimming removed 3 bases from V and 5 bases from J, with 8 bases in between. The DNA of the CDR3 is TGTGCCAGCAGCTTCCCGCGGGACGAGCAGTACTTC. Translating it yields CASSFPRDEQYF.

The CDR3 sequence: CASSFGAGANVLTF. The CDR3, as DNA: TGTGCCAGCAGTTTCGGGGCTGGGGCCAACGTCCTGACTTTC. This sequence joins TRBV25-1 and TRBJ2-6, with D perhaps matching TRBD2 (5 bases). Germline CDR1 is MGHDK and CDR2 is SYGVNS. The V end was cut by 5 bases, the J end by 2 bases, with 7 bases between. The CDR3 has 14 amino acids.

The chain recombines TRBV13 with TRBJ2-5, with TRBD1 matching 7 bases. CDR1 and CDR2 (germline): PRHDT, FYEKMQ (reference sequence). The CDR3 sequence is 15 residues long. Trimming at V came to 4 bases and at J to 1 base, leaving 6 bases not matched to a gene. The CDR3 nucleotides read TGTGCCAGCAGCTCAGACAGGGTTCCCCAAGAGACCCAGTACTTC. It translates to CASSSDRVPQETQYF.

CDR3 coding DNA: TGCGCCAGCAGCCAGACCTCCCAGGGGAGCGCGGTCTATGGCTACACCTTC. Its protein product is CASSQTSQGSAVYGYTF. V is TRBV4-3 and J is TRBJ1-2; maybe TRBD1 (6 bases). This CDR3 spans 17 amino acids. V shed 3 bases and J shed 4 bases, with 21 bases lying between them. Germline V gene data show CDR1 as LGHNA and CDR2 as YSLEER.

The chain employs TRBV25-1 and TRBJ2-5, with D possibly TRBD2 on 6 matching bases. The CDR3 contains 13 residues. The germline CDR1 and CDR2 sequences are MGHDK and SYGVNS. Trimming cost V 3 bases and J 6 bases, with 11 bases left between them. CDR3 DNA: TGTGCCAGCAGTGAGGGGGGATCGCAGACCCAGTACTTC. Translation: CASSEGGSQTQYF.

This rearrangement joins TRBV5-1 to TRBJ2-7; TRBD1 matches 7 bases. The CDR3 sequence is 14 residues long. V shed 1 base, J shed 2 bases, and the junction held 3 bases outside the gene matches. Germline values: CDR1 SGHRS, CDR2 YFSETQ. CDR3 in amino acids: CASSLTGTAYEQYF. CDR3 nucleotide sequence: TGCGCCAGCAGCTTGACAGGGACAGCCTACGAGCAGTACTTC.

This chain links TRBV6-1 with TRBJ1-5; D remains ambiguous. This CDR3 spans 12 amino acids. Trimming removed 7 bases at V and 2 bases at J, with 6 bases between. CDR1 MNHNS and CDR2 SASEGT come from the germline V gene. The CDR3 DNA reads TGTGCCAGCACGAGTGGCAATCAGCCCCAGCATTTT. Its translation: CASTSGNQPQHF.

This chain uses TRBV7-9 with TRBJ2-1, with 8 bases that match TRBD1. Germline values: CDR1 SEHNR, CDR2 FQNEAQ (reference sequence). The CDR3 length is 15 residues. The junction had 8 bases not matched to a gene; V was cut back by 3 bases and J by 7 bases. CDR3 residues: CASSFLAGGLNEQFF. The CDR3 region has the DNA TGTGCCAGCAGCTTTTTGGCAGGGGGCTTGAATGAGCAGTTCTTC.

This sequence joins TRBV11-3 and TRBJ2-2, with 12 positions matching TRBD2. The ends lost 7 bases at V and 6 bases at J; junction bases unmatched: 9. The CDR3 has 16 amino acids. Germline V gives CDR1 SGHNT, CDR2 YENEEA. This CDR3 is CASTQGTSGRPGELFF. Here the CDR3 DNA reads TGTGCCAGCACCCAAGGAACTAGCGGGAGGCCCGGGGAGCTGTTTTTT.